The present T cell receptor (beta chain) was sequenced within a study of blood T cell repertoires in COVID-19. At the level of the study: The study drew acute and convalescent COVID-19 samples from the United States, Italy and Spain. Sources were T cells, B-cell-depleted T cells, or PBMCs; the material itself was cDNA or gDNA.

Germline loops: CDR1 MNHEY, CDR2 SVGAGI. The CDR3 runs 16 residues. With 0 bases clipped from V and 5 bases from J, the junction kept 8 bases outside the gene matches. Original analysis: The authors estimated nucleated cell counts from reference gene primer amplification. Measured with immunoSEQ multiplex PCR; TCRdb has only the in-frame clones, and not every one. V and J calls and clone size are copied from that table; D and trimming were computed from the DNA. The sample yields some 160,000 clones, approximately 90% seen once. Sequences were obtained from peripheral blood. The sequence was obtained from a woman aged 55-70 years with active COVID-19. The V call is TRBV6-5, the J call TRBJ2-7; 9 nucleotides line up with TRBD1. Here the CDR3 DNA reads TGTGCCAGCAGTTACTCAATATCGGGACAGGGAGACGAGCAGTACTTC. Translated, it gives CASSYSISGQGDEQYF.